This note documents a single TCR beta chain sequence. This CDR3 has 16 residues. Trimming shortened V by 2 bases and J by 6 bases, and 17 bases separated the two germline ends. Per germline, CDR1 MGHRA and CDR2 YSYEKL. The data are from a study of memory CD8 T cells in hepatitis C reinfection. Study context: HCV reinfection meant a positive HCV RNA test after two negative tests at least 60 days apart. Samples before reinfection came 55 to 20 weeks prior to detection.

The method was immunoSEQ multiplex PCR; TCRdb's version includes in-frame clones alone and lacks a portion of them. The sample holds 40,000 to 60,000 clones; over 85% are singletons and the top ten take 0.95% to 1.1%. Time point meaning: pre-reinfection, 55 to 20 weeks before reinfection detection. TCR sequencing was done directly ex vivo on sorted cells, without expansion in vitro. The chain couples TRBV4-1 to TRBJ2-1; maybe TRBD2 (5 bases). The sequenced sample was naive CD8+ T cells sorted from blood. The clonotype was recovered from a young man with hepatitis C virus infection. In DNA, the CDR3 is TGCGCCAGCAGCCAACGTGGTCGGGGAAGGCTCAATGAGCAGTTCTTC. It codes for CASSQRGRGRLNEQFF.